These T cell receptor beta chains were read from a single sample in a study of immune evolution from preneoplasia to lung adenocarcinoma. Only in-frame clones appear in the TCRdb table, and some are missing; sequencing was by immunoSEQ multiplex PCR. The data hold around 3,200 clones, with around four fifths observed a single time. The sample consisted of FFPE adjacent normal lung tissue. The receptors derive from a person aged 65-85 years with lung adenocarcinoma. Both conserved end residues are part of each CDR3. A D gene is named only where the DNA matches it firmly. The size entry is marked missing in some rows and otherwise reads once, few, many or a size class.

CASRQRGAHQETQYF | TGTGCCAGCAGGCAGCGGGGGGCCCACCAAGAGACCCAGTACTTC | TRBD2 | TRBJ2-5 | TRBV5-4 | few
CASSSSGALGSPLHF | TGTGCCAGCAGCTCCTCAGGTGCCTTAGGCTCACCCCTCCACTTT | . | TRBJ1-6 | TRBV7-3 | once
CASSSSLGGEQFF | TGTGCCAGTAGCTCCAGTCTGGGGGGTGAGCAGTTCTTC | . | TRBJ2-1 | TRBV19 | .
CASSQGWREGNTDTQYF | TGCGCCAGCAGCCAAGGATGGCGGGAAGGAAACACAGATACGCAGTATTTT | . | TRBJ2-3 | TRBV4-3 | .
CASRGQGNSYEQYF | TGTGCCAGCCGGGGCCAGGGGAACTCCTACGAGCAGTACTTC | . | TRBJ2-7 | TRBV11-2 | .
CSARLVNEQFF | TGCAGTGCTAGGCTAGTCAATGAGCAGTTCTTC | . | TRBJ2-1 | TRBV20-1 | .
CASSEELSGGRNEQFF | TGTGCCAGCAGTGAAGAGCTTAGCGGGGGTCGCAATGAGCAGTTCTTC | TRBD2 | TRBJ2-1 | TRBV2 | .
CASSLPAGGMGETQYF | TGTGCCAGCAGTTTACCGGCAGGGGGCATGGGAGAGACCCAGTACTTC | TRBD1 | TRBJ2-5 | TRBV28 | .
CASSDGASGSYEQYF | TGCGCCAGCAGTGACGGGGCTAGCGGCTCCTACGAGCAGTACTTC | TRBD2 | TRBJ2-7 | TRBV10-1 | .
CASSVAGGPSILKNQPQHF | TGTGCCAGCAGCGTAGCGGGGGGCCCCTCTATATTAAAAAATCAGCCCCAGCATTTT | . | TRBJ1-5 | TRBV9 | .
CASSLSQGWGEQYF | TGTGCCAGCAGCTTGTCACAGGGTTGGGGCGAGCAGTACTTC | . | TRBJ2-7 | TRBV5-8 | .
CASSPPQRTANEQFF | TGTGCCAGCTCACCACCCCAACGGACAGCCAATGAGCAGTTCTTC | . | TRBJ2-1 | TRBV18 | .
CASKSAGGANQPQHF | TGTGCCAGCAAATCGGCGGGGGGCGCGAATCAGCCCCAGCATTTT | . | TRBJ1-5 | TRBV28 | .
CASSSSRDPTQEQFF | TGTGCCAGCAGCAGCAGCCGGGACCCCACCCAAGAGCAGTTCTTC | . | TRBJ2-1 | TRBV4-2 | .